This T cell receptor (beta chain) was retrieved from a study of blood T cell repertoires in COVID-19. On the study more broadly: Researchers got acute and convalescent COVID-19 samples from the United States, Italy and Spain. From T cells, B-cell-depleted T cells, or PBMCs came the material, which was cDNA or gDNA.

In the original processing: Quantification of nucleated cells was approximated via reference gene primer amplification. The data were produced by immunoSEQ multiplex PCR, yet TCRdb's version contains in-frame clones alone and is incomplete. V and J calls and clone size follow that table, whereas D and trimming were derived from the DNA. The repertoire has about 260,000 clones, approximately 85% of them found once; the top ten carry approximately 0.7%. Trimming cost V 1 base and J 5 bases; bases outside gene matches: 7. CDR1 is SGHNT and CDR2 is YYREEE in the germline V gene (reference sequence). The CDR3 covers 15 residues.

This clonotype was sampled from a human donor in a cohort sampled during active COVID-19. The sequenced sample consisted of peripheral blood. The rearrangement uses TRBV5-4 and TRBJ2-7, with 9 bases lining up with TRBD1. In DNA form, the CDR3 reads TGTGCCAGCAGCTTGCAAACAGGGGGCTTGAACGAGCAGTACTTC. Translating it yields CASSLQTGGLNEQYF.